The present T cell receptor beta chain was sequenced within a study of cytomegalovirus exposure and HLA in healthy donors. The PCR contained 60 Vbeta and 13 Jbeta primers. TCRdb keeps only in-frame clones here, not all; method: immunoSEQ multiplex PCR. Altogether about 120,000 clones are present, more than 60% being singletons, with the ten largest covering approximately 11%. Healthy bone marrow donors made up the cohort. Between the trimmed V and J ends, which lost 8 bases and 2 bases, there was a span of 16 bases. Germline V CDR1 and CDR2: SGHNT, YENEEA. The CDR3 contains 14 residues. What was sequenced was PBMCs. This clonotype was sampled from a man between 40 and 49 years old in good health and CMV-seropositive. This chain links TRBV11-3 with TRBJ2-7; D possibly corresponds to TRBD1 (6 bases). CDR3 in amino acids: CASGTGSPPYEQYF. The CDR3, as DNA: TGTGCCAGCGGAACAGGGAGTCCCCCCTACGAGCAGTACTTC.